This TCR beta chain is from a study of T cell responses to AZD1222 COVID-19 vaccine. Study-wide points: Clonal diversity was possibly underestimated, and the donors were mostly white British, with more females. Researchers took repertoire samples only after the peak T cell response had come.

Profiling relied on immunoSEQ multiplex PCR, and the TCRdb table lists in-frame clones only, not all of them. The sample includes about 170,000 clones, about 83% of them seen just once. This clone was detected once. Its matching antigen is unknown. The germline V gene encodes CDR1 SGHAT and CDR2 FQNNGV. The CDR3 covers 15 residues. J gave up 7 bases and V 2 bases, and 11 bases lay outside the gene matches. The TCR sequence derives from an adult who received the AZD1222 COVID-19 vaccine. The sequenced sample was peripheral blood, obtained 28 days after the second AZD1222 dose. The chain has TRBV11-2 and TRBJ2-7; 7 nucleotides agree with TRBD1. CDR3 nucleotide sequence: TGTGCCAGCAGCTTATCTTTCAGGGGGACGGGGGAGCAGTACTTC. Translation: CASSLSFRGTGEQYF.